Below, 20 T cell receptor beta chains from the same sample are listed, as sequenced in a study of human T cells and chemical hapten exposure. Single cDNA molecules in the library carried unique molecular identifiers attached during preparation. TCRdb reprocessed the reads via MiXCR and lists one record per CDR3 protein. The sample has about 3,300 distinct CDR3 sequences, roughly 48% seen once; the top ten hold 5.8%. The treatment denotes: therapeutic diphenylcyclopropenone sensitization with weekly scalp DPC. Specimen: whole blood, collected before DPC sensitization or 2, 6, or about 24 weeks after (not recorded which). The receptors derive from an adult with alopecia areata. Some clones in this sample may be carry-over from other donors' samples. This table probably holds off-target reads from a library built for another chain.

V and J are TRBV11-3 and TRBJ2-7; TRBD1 aligns across 10 bases. CDR1 is SGHNT and CDR2 is YENEEA in the germline V gene. The CDR3 totals 18 residues. The junction had 9 bases not matched to a gene; V was cut back by 0 bases and J by 1 base. The CDR3 DNA reads as TGTGCCAGCAGCTTAGATAATGATCCGGACAGGGGGTCCTACGAGCAGTACTTC. Translated: CASSLDNDPDRGSYEQYF.

This clonotype was counted only a few times. The chain links TRBV18 to TRBJ2-5, with D unresolved. The V end was cut by 2 bases, the J end by 0 bases, with 4 bases between. CDR3 length: 13 residues. Germline-derived CDR1 and CDR2 are KGHSH and LQKENI. The CDR3 nucleotides are TGTGCCAGCTCACCAACGTACCAAGAGACCCAGTACTTC. It is translated as CASSPTYQETQYF.

Comments on this clonotype: One end of the junction varies from germline; a read error may be responsible. The rearrangement joins TRBV5-5 to TRBJ2-5; the match to TRBD1 covers 7 bases. CDR1 is SGHKS and CDR2 is YYEKEE in the germline V gene (reference sequence). CDR3 length: 13 amino acids. The CDR3: CASSLGQYGTQYF. As DNA, the CDR3 is TGTGCCAGCAGTTTGGGACAGTATGGGACCCAGTACTTC.

The chain couples TRBV7-9 to TRBJ1-4; D is uncertain. Germline V CDR1 and CDR2: SEHNR, FQNEAQ (reference sequence). This CDR3 has 11 amino acids. Trimming shortened V by 5 bases and J by 5 bases, and 3 bases separated the two germline ends. This CDR3 is CASSQNEKLFF. For the CDR3, the DNA is TGTGCCAGCAGCCAAAATGAAAAACTGTTTTTT. Looking up the rest from reference TRBV7-9 and TRBJ1-4 gives the full variable domain: DTGVSQNPRHKITKRGQNVTFRCDPISEHNRLYWYRQTLGQGPEFLTYFQNEAQLEKSRLLSDRFSAERPKGSFSTLEIQRTEQGDSAMYLCASSQNEKLFFGSGTQLSVL.

This chain uses TRBV30 with TRBJ2-3, with D perhaps being TRBD1 or TRBD2 (5 bases each). CDR3 length equals 14 residues. V was shortened by 3 bases and J by 6 bases, with 16 bases between the two germline ends. Germline loops: CDR1 GTSNPN, CDR2 SVGIG (reference sequence). CDR3: CAWRRGPAGDTQYF. The CDR3 DNA is TGTGCCTGGAGGAGGGGCCCGGCCGGCGATACGCAGTATTTT.

The rearrangement joins TRBV29-1 to TRBJ2-1; D is unclear. V lost 0 bases and J lost 4, with 10 bases in between. The CDR3 sequence is 14 residues long. Germline-derived CDR1 and CDR2 are SQVTM and ANQGSEA. CDR3 loop: CSVEDPDEYNEQFF. Here the CDR3 DNA reads TGCAGCGTTGAAGACCCAGACGAGTACAATGAGCAGTTCTTC.

In DNA, the CDR3 is TGTGCCAGCAGCCAAGACCGCCAGGGGGCTGGGGCCAACGTCCTGACTTTC. Amino acids: CASSQDRQGAGANVLTF. The chain has TRBV3-1 and TRBJ2-6; 7 bases agree with TRBD1. This CDR3 spans 17 amino acids. From germline, CDR1 is LGHDT and CDR2 YNNKEL (reference sequence). V was clipped by 0 bases and J by 2 bases; unmatched bases: 4.

V and J are TRBV20-1 and TRBJ2-1; no clear D gene. CDR1 and CDR2 (germline): DFQATT, SNEGSKA (reference sequence). The CDR3 consists of 15 residues. Trimming left V 6 bases short and J 1 base short, with 16 bases between. CDR3 sequence (DNA): TGCAGTGCCCCGGCGACCGTGAGGTCCTACAATGAGCAGTTCTTC. Residues: CSAPATVRSYNEQFF.

This clonotype was seen once. The junction shows a germline mismatch at one end, possibly a read error. The V gene is TRBV7-8, the J gene TRBJ2-7; weak D call: TRBD2 (5 bases). The germline V gene has CDR1 SGHVS and CDR2 FQNEAQ. The CDR3 is 13 residues long. CDR3: CASSLAEGRPQYF. In DNA form, the CDR3 reads TGTGCCAGCAGCCTAGCCGAGGGCAGGCCGCAGTACTTC. Combining the CDR3 with reference TRBV7-8 and TRBJ2-7 gives the whole variable domain GAGVSQSPRYKVAKRGQDVALRCDPISGHVSLFWYQQALGQGPEFLTYFQNEAQLDKSGLPSDRFFAERPEGSVSTLKIQRTQQEDSAVYLCASSLAEGRPQYFGPGTRLTVT.

The chain uses TRBV20-1 and TRBJ2-7; either TRBD1 or TRBD2 may fit D (6 bases each). Germline assignment: CDR1 DFQATT and CDR2 SNEGSKA (reference sequence). Trimming stripped 5 bases from V and 5 bases from J, with 22 bases between. CDR3 length equals 15 residues. The CDR3 DNA is TGCAGTGCTTACCGGCTGCGAGGGGGGCACGACGAGCAGTACTTC. Encoded protein: CSAYRLRGGHDEQYF.

This chain uses TRBV29-1 with TRBJ2-7, with D perhaps TRBD2 (6 bases). The CDR3 extends over 13 amino acids. Germline-derived CDR1 and CDR2 are SQVTM and ANQGSEA. Between the trimmed V and J ends, which lost 5 bases and 2 bases, there was a span of 13 bases. CDR3 protein: CSVRAGGPYEQYF. CDR3 DNA: TGCAGCGTTCGGGCCGGGGGACCCTACGAGCAGTACTTC.

The chain recombines TRBV2 with TRBJ2-1; the match to TRBD2 covers 13 bases. CDR1 and CDR2 (germline): SNHLY, FYNNEI. Trimming removed 7 bases from V and 11 bases from J; junction bases left unmatched: 11. CDR3 length equals 15 residues. CDR3 coding DNA: TGTGCCAGCACCCTCCGACTAGCGGGGGGCGCCAAGCAGTTCTTC. Encoded protein: CASTLRLAGGAKQFF.

The chain has TRBV3-1 and TRBJ2-5, with TRBD2 identical over 10 bases. Per the germline V gene, CDR1 is LGHDT and CDR2 is YNNKEL (reference sequence). This CDR3 spans 14 amino acids. V was clipped by 6 bases and J by 5 bases; unmatched bases: 6. This CDR3 reads CASSSSGGHETQYF. The CDR3 DNA reads as TGTGCCAGCAGTTCTAGCGGGGGCCACGAGACCCAGTACTTC.

By sample share, this clonotype is large (0.1 to 1%). This chain uses TRBV7-9 with TRBJ2-4; TRBD1 aligns across 9 bases. Per germline, CDR1 SEHNR and CDR2 FQNEAQ (reference sequence). Germline trimming cut 5 bases from V and 1 base from J; bases unmatched to any gene: 12. The CDR3 is 18 residues long. In nucleotides, the CDR3 is TGTGCCAGCAGCCCCTCTGCAACAGGGGGCGATGCCAAAAACATTCAGTACTTC. Translating gives CASSPSATGGDAKNIQYF.

As to this clonotype: The junction departs from the called germline gene at one end, perhaps through a read error. The J gene is TRBJ2-1, the V gene TRBV7-7; TRBD2 aligns across 10 bases. The CDR3 spans 16 residues. CDR1 is SSHAT, CDR2 FNYEAQ, per germline (reference sequence). CDR3 DNA sequence: TGTGCTAGCAGCTTGCTAGCGGGGGCTCCCCTGGATGAGCAGTTCTTC. Translation gives CASSLLAGAPLDEQFF.

This clonotype was found a few times. The genes are TRBV19 and TRBJ2-6; D unclear. The V end lost 6 bases, the J end lost 0 bases, and 9 bases lay between the germline ends. This CDR3 is 15 amino acids long. In germline, CDR1 is LNHDA, CDR2 SQIVND (reference sequence). DNA for the CDR3: TGTGCCAGTAGCCCACGGAACTCTGGGGCCAACGTCCTGACTTTC. This encodes CASSPRNSGANVLTF.

The chain combines TRBV25-1 with TRBJ2-2, with TRBD2 as a possible D gene (6 bases). CDR1 and CDR2 (germline): MGHDK, SYGVNS. The CDR3 length is 13 residues. Trimming shortened V by 11 bases and J by 6 bases, and 16 bases separated the two germline ends. CDR3 amino acids: CAAGQAGSGELFF. For the CDR3, the DNA is TGTGCCGCGGGGCAGGCAGGCTCCGGGGAGCTGTTTTTT.

The chain joins TRBV9 to TRBJ2-5, with TRBD1 as a possible D gene (5 bases). The CDR3 has 15 residues. Looked up from germline, CDR1 is SGDLS and CDR2 is YYNGEE. V was cut by 0 bases and J by 5 bases, with 14 bases left in between. The CDR3 sequence is CASSVAAGPSETQYF. Written as DNA, the CDR3 is TGTGCCAGCAGCGTAGCGGCAGGGCCAAGCGAGACCCAGTACTTC.

The table lists this clonotype with a few counts. V is TRBV2 and J is TRBJ2-1, with D unclear. V was clipped by 5 bases and J by 7 bases, with 9 bases between them. This CDR3 contains 12 residues. Germline V gene sequence: CDR1 SNHLY, CDR2 FYNNEI. The CDR3, as DNA: TGTGCCAGCAGTTTGACTGGGAATGAGCAGTTCTTC. It specifies CASSLTGNEQFF.

V and J are TRBV6-6 and TRBJ2-4; perhaps TRBD1 as D (7 bases). This CDR3 spans 15 amino acids. Germline CDR1 and CDR2: MNHNY and SVGAGI (reference sequence). The germline V and J ends were trimmed by 5 bases and 6 bases, with 17 bases remaining between them. The CDR3 sequence: CASSQDRIGGNIQYF. CDR3 bases: TGTGCCAGCAGTCAGGACAGGATCGGGGGAAACATTCAGTACTTC.